One and the same sample provided the 5 T cell receptor beta chains below, sequenced in a study of blood T cell repertoires in COVID-19. Measured with immunoSEQ multiplex PCR; TCRdb has only the in-frame clones, and not every one. The top ten hold 3% to 3.5% of the sample, which has about 230,000 clones, 70% to 90% seen once. The sequencing input was PBMCs or T cells enriched from blood (not recorded which). These receptors all come from a woman between 45 and 65 years old in a cohort exposed to, infected with or recovered from COVID-19 (not recorded which).

The V call is TRBV9, the J call TRBJ1-2; a possible D gene is TRBD1 (6 bases). The CDR3 is 15 amino acids. V lost 4 bases and J lost 1, with 14 bases in between. The germline CDR1 and CDR2 sequences are SGDLS and YYNGEE. DNA of the CDR3: TGTGCCAGCAGCCCTTTGGCGGACAGTAACTATGGCTACACCTTC. Its translation is CASSPLADSNYGYTF. Full variable domain (missing parts from reference TRBV9 and TRBJ1-2): DSGVTQTPKHLITATGQRVTLRCSPRSGDLSVYWYQQSLDQGLQFLIQYYNGEERAKGNILERFSAQQFPDLHSELNLSSLELGDSALYFCASSPLADSNYGYTFGSGTRLTVV.

This clone occurred once. The V and J genes are TRBV5-6 and TRBJ2-5, with D possibly matching TRBD1 (5 bases). The CDR3 runs to 14 residues. Germline lookup yields CDR1 SGHDT and CDR2 YYEEEE. V was cut by 3 bases and J by 4 bases, with 13 bases left in between. CDR3 bases: TGTGCCAGCAGCTATCTGGGGCGTGGAGAGACCCAGTACTTC. Protein sequence: CASSYLGRGETQYF.

This chain links TRBV19 with TRBJ2-3, with 9 bases that match TRBD1. V lost 9 bases and J lost 8; bases outside the gene matches: 12. Germline CDR1 reads LNHDA; CDR2 reads SQIVND (reference sequence). The CDR3 loop spans 14 amino acids. Here the CDR3 reads CASRDRDLGSTQYF. In DNA, the CDR3 is TGTGCCAGCCGGGACAGGGATTTAGGCAGTACGCAGTATTTT.

This CDR3 is CASSLRDRGDKNEQYF. The CDR3 region has the DNA TGTGCCAGCAGTTTGCGGGACAGGGGTGATAAGAACGAGCAGTACTTC. The chain recombines TRBV27 with TRBJ2-7; 10 bases map to TRBD1. The ends lost 3 bases at V and 5 bases at J; junction bases unmatched: 10. The CDR3 has 16 residues. The V gene's germline CDR1 is MNHEY and CDR2 SMNVEV (reference sequence).

V is TRBV3-1 (or the pseudogene TRBV3-2) and J is TRBJ1-2, with D perhaps matching TRBD1 (6 bases). Trimming pared 1 base from V and 5 bases from J, leaving 14 bases between. The germline gives CDR1 LGHDT, CDR2 YNNKEL (reference sequence). This CDR3 is 15 amino acids long. The CDR3 is CASSQAPQGHYGYTF. The CDR3 coding sequence is TGTGCCAGCAGCCAAGCTCCCCAGGGGCATTATGGCTACACCTTC.